What follows are 3 T cell receptor beta chains derived from one specimen sequenced in a study of T-cell reconstitution after alpha-beta-depleted transplantation in children. Preparation of the TCRbeta library involved a method that used unique molecular identifiers. Each CDR3 protein is one row after TCRdb ran MiXCR on the PCR reads. The repertoire holds around 670,000 distinct CDR3 sequences, with around 14% as singletons. The input for sequencing was PBMCs, taken before TCRalphabeta/CD19-depleted stem cell transplant. The receptors originated from a girl aged 2 to 10 with congenital amegakaryocytic thrombocytopenia, due to receive a stem cell transplant.

This clonotype was counted ten times or more. This chain connects TRBV9 to TRBJ1-5; D may be TRBD1 (5 bases). Looked up from germline, CDR1 is SGDLS and CDR2 is YYNGEE. Deletions cut 4 bases from V and 0 bases from J, with 11 bases between. This CDR3 has 15 amino acids. The CDR3 protein is CASSPTGGSNQPQHF. The CDR3 DNA reads TGTGCCAGCAGCCCGACCGGGGGTAGCAATCAGCCCCAGCATTTT.

This clonotype was observed at least ten times. This chain links TRBV7-2 with TRBJ2-3; D not certain. Germline CDR1 and CDR2: SGHTA and FQGNSA. V lost 5 bases, J lost 0 bases, and 15 bases lay in between. The CDR3 has 16 residues. CDR3 nucleotides: TGTGCCAGCAGCGCCCTCGGCGGTACTAGCACAGATACGCAGTATTTT. Encoded protein: CASSALGGTSTDTQYF.

The rearrangement joins TRBV10-3 to TRBJ2-7; 7 positions match TRBD1. V shed 4 bases, J shed 0 bases, and the junction held 0 bases outside the gene matches. Germline V lookup: CDR1 ENHRY, CDR2 SYGVKD. The CDR3 runs to 13 residues. DNA of the CDR3: TGTGCCATCAGTGGGGACAGCTCCTACGAGCAGTACTTC. This codes for CAISGDSSYEQYF.